The entry that follows covers one TCR beta chain sequence. What it binds is not known. Germline values: CDR1 LGHNT, CDR2 FRNRAP. This CDR3 is built from 16 residues. V gave up 5 bases and J gave up 4 bases; unmatched junction bases: 6. Donors included only healthy HIV-negative adults lacking recent acute infections or vaccinations. The data belong to a study of shared clonotypes between healthy human individuals. General observations from the study: Researchers sampled blood only, noting tissue repertoires likely differ.

The assay was immunoSEQ multiplex PCR, and TCRdb's table has in-frame clones only and misses some. The sample holds about 1.1 million clones, 77% seen once. This receptor was taken from a man aged 18-30 years in good health. Some clones in this sample may be carry-over from other donors' samples. The rearrangement links TRBV12-5 to TRBJ2-2, with TRBD2 matching 11 bases. Sequencing was done on a sample of memory CD4+ T cells from PBMCs. Subset given: CD45RA-negative fraction. This chain's CDR3 is CASGPGTSGTTGELFF. CDR3 sequence (DNA): TGTGCTAGTGGTCCTGGGACTAGCGGAACCACCGGGGAGCTGTTTTTT.